Here is one TCR beta chain with its context. The antigen is unknown. V lost 2 bases to trimming and J lost 3 bases; unmatched junction nucleotides: 12. This CDR3 is built from 18 residues. Germline CDR1 is SGHTA and CDR2 is FQGTGA. Unique molecular identifiers featured in each of the TCR beta cDNA libraries. TCRdb reanalysed the PCR reads using MiXCR and keeps one entry per CDR3 protein. The table includes roughly 600,000 distinct CDR3 sequences, 44% detected once. The record originates from a study of post-analysis software for immune sequencing data. Whole-study results and caveats: Diversity measured as normalized Chao1 was significantly lower in multiple sclerosis patients than in controls. Patients had higher frequencies than controls of four to six TRBV segments, including TRBV5-6, TRBV5-1 and TRBV20-1.

The sequence was obtained from a girl aged 10 to 17 with multiple sclerosis. Material for sequencing was blood. The V gene is TRBV7-3, the J gene TRBJ2-1; TRBD1 matches at 8 bases. The CDR3 region has the DNA TGTGCCAGCAGCTTAGCCCCTCCGGGACAGGAGGGCTACAATGAGCAGTTCTTC. Translation: CASSLAPPGQEGYNEQFF.